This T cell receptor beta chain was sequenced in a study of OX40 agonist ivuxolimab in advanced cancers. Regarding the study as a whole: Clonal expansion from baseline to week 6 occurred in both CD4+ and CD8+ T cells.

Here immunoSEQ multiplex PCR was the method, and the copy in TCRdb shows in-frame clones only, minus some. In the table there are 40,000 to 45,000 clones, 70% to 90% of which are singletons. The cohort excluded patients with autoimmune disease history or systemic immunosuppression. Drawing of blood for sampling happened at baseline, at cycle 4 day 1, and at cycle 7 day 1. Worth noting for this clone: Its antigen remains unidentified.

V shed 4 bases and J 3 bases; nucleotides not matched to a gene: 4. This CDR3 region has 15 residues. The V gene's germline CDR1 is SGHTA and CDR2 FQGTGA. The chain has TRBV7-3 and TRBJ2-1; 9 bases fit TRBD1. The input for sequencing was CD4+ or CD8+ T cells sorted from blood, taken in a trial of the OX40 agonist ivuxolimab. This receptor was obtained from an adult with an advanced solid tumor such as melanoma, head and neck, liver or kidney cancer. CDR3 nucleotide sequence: TGTGCCAGCAGCTCGGGACAGGGAATCTACAATGAGCAGTTCTTC. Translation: CASSSGQGIYNEQFF.